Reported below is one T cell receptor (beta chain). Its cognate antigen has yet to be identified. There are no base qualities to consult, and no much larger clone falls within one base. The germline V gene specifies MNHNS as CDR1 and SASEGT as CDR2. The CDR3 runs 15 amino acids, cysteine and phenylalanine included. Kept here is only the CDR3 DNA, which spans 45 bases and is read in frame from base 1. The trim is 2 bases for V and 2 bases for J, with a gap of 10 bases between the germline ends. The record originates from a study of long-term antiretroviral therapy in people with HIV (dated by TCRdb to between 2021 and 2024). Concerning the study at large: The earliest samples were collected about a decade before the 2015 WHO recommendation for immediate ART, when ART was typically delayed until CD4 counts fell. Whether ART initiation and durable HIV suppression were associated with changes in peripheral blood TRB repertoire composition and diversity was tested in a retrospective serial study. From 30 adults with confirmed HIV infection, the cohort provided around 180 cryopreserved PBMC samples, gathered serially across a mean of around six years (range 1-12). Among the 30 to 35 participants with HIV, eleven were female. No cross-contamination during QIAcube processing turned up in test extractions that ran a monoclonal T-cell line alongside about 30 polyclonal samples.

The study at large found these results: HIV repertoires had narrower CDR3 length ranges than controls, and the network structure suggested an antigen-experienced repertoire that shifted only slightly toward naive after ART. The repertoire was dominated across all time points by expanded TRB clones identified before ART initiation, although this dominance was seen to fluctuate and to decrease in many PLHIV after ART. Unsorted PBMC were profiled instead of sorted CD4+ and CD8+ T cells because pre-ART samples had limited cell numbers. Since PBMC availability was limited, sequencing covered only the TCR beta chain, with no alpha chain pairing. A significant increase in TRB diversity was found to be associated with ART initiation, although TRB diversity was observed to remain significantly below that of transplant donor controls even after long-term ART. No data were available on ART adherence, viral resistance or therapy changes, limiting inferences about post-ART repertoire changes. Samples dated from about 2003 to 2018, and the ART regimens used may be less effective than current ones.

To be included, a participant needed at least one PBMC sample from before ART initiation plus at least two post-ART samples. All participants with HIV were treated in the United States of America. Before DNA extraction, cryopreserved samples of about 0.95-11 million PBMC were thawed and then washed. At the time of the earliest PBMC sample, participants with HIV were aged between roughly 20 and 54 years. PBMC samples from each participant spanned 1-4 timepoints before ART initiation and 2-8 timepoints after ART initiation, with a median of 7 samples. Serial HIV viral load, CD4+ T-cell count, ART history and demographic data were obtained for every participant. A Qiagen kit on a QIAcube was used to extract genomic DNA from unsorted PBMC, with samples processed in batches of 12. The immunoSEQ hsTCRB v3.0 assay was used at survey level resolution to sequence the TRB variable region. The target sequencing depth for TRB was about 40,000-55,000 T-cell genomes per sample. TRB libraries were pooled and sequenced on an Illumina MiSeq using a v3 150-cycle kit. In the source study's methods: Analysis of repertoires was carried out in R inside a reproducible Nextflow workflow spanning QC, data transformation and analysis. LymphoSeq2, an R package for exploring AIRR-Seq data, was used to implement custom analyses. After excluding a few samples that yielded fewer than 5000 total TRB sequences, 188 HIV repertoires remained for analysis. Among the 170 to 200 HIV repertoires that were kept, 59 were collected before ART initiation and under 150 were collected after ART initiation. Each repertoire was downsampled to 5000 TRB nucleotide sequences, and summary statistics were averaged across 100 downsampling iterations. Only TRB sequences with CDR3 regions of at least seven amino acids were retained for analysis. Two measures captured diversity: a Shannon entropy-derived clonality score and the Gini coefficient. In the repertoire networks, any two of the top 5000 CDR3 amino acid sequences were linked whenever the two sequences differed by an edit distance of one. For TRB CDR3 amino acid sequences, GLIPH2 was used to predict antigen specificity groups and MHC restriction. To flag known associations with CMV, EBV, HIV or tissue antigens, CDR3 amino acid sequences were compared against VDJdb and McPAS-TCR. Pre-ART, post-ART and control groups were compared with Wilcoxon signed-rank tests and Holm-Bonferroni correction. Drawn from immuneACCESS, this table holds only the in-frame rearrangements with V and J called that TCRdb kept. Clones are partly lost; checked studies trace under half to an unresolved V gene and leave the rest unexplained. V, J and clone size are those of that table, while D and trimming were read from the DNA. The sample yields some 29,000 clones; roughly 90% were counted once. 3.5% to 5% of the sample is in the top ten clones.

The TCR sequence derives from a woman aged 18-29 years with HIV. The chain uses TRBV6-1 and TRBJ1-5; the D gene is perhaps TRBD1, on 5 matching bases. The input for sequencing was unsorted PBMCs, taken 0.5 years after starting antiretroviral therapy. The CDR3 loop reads CASSERGRGNQPQHF. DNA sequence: TGTGCCAGCAGTGAAAGGGGACGGGGCAATCAGCCCCAGCATTTT.